This TCR beta chain emerged from a study of blood T cells in healthy people across ages. About the study: With template switching, about one barcoded beta molecule was captured per two T cells. The study, taken as a whole, reports: Measured against age, TCR beta diversity per million T cells decreased in a roughly linear manner.

On this clonotype itself: Its antigen is not identified.

The authors ran a second PCR of 7 to 11 cycles using a sample-barcoded 5' primer and a J-beta primer mix. Each cDNA molecule was tagged by a template-switch adaptor with 12 random nucleotides. TCRdb redid the calling of the 5' RACE reads with MiXCR, one entry per CDR3 protein. The sample lists about 1.4 million distinct CDR3 sequences; 45% to 70% were seen once. The CDR3 contains 12 residues. Trimming took 4 bases from V and 3 from J, leaving 10 bases between them. Germline lookup yields CDR1 DFQATT and CDR2 SNEGSKA (reference sequence). The gene calls are TRBV20-1 and TRBJ2-7, with D hard to call. The TCR was taken from a man aged 18 to 35 in good health. Specimen: blood. The CDR3 reads CSATSTGYEQYF. The CDR3 DNA follows: TGCAGTGCTACCTCAACCGGCTACGAGCAGTACTTC.